These 32 T cell receptor beta chains were sequenced from one sample in a study of cytomegalovirus exposure and HLA in healthy donors. The PCR contained 60 Vbeta and 13 Jbeta primers. This table comes from immunoSEQ multiplex PCR, and its TCRdb copy is limited to in-frame clones, with some not included. In the table there are about 100,000 clones, about 75% of which are singletons. The source material was PBMCs. The receptors were gathered from a woman aged 18-35 years in good health and CMV-seropositive.

V gene TRBV27 combines with J gene TRBJ2-7; D remains ambiguous. The CDR3 runs to 13 residues. Trimming removed 4 bases from V and 1 base from J, with 8 bases in between. The germline gives CDR1 MNHEY, CDR2 SMNVEV (reference sequence). CDR3 nucleotides: TGTGCCAGCAGTTCCCTAGTGTCCTACGAGCAGTACTTC. Its translation: CASSSLVSYEQYF.

This clone appeared a single time. The chain carries TRBV9 and TRBJ2-5, with D perhaps matching TRBD2 (6 bases). Trimming took 0 bases from V and 5 from J, leaving 11 bases between them. Germline CDR1 reads SGDLS; CDR2 reads YYNGEE. CDR3 length: 14 residues. The CDR3 DNA sequence: TGTGCCAGCAGCGTAGAGATCCGGGGGGAGACCCAGTACTTC. It specifies CASSVEIRGETQYF. Together with reference TRBV9 and TRBJ2-5, the CDR3 gives the full variable domain: DSGVTQTPKHLITATGQRVTLRCSPRSGDLSVYWYQQSLDQGLQFLIQYYNGEERAKGNILERFSAQQFPDLHSELNLSSLELGDSALYFCASSVEIRGETQYFGPGTRLLVL.

Only a few counts were recorded for this clone. The chain carries TRBV27 and TRBJ1-5; D not resolved. The germline gives CDR1 MNHEY, CDR2 SMNVEV (reference sequence). V shed 7 bases and J shed 2 bases, with 9 bases lying between them. This CDR3 region has 13 residues. The CDR3, as DNA: TGTGCCAGCAAAGAGGGCGGCAATCAGCCCCAGCATTTT. It translates to CASKEGGNQPQHF.

The rearrangement uses TRBV19 and TRBJ2-3; the D is unclear. The germline CDR1 and CDR2 sequences are LNHDA and SQIVND (reference sequence). V lost 4 bases to trimming and J lost 0 bases, with 11 bases between them. The CDR3 spans 15 residues. The CDR3 sequence is CASSSPSQSTDTQYF. For the CDR3, the DNA is TGTGCCAGTAGTAGCCCCTCTCAGAGCACAGATACGCAGTATTTT.

This chain joins TRBV7-2 and TRBJ2-7; 8 bases map to TRBD2. Losses at the gene ends were 4 bases for V and 2 bases for J; bases not matched to a gene: 4. Per the germline V gene, CDR1 is SGHTA and CDR2 is FQGNSA. The CDR3 loop spans 14 amino acids. The CDR3 reads CASSSTSETYEQYF. The CDR3 bases are TGTGCCAGCAGCTCGACTAGCGAGACCTACGAGCAGTACTTC. Complete variable domain (other parts from reference TRBV7-2 and TRBJ2-7): GAGVSQSPSNKVTEKGKDVELRCDPISGHTALYWYRQSLGQGLEFLIYFQGNSAPDKSGLPSDRFSAERTGGSVSTLTIQRTQQEDSAVYLCASSSTSETYEQYFGPGTRLTVT.

This clone was seen a few times. The gene calls are TRBV9 and TRBJ2-7, with TRBD2 matching over 12 bases. Germline CDR1 is SGDLS and CDR2 is YYNGEE. The CDR3 is made up of 15 amino acids. Losses at the gene ends were 0 bases for V and 7 bases for J; bases not matched to a gene: 5. CDR3 sequence reads: CASSVGSLAGGEQYF. CDR3 in DNA: TGTGCCAGCAGCGTAGGCTCACTAGCGGGAGGTGAGCAGTACTTC. Filled out from reference TRBV9 and TRBJ2-7, the complete variable domain reads DSGVTQTPKHLITATGQRVTLRCSPRSGDLSVYWYQQSLDQGLQFLIQYYNGEERAKGNILERFSAQQFPDLHSELNLSSLELGDSALYFCASSVGSLAGGEQYFGPGTRLTVT.

This clone was recorded a few times. The rearrangement links TRBV15 to TRBJ2-1; perhaps TRBD1 as D (6 bases). In germline, CDR1 is LNHNV, CDR2 YYDKDF (reference sequence). V was pared by 1 base and J by 5 bases, with 12 bases between. The CDR3 sequence is 15 residues long. The CDR3 DNA follows: TGTGCCACCAGCAGAGCTACAGGGTTGGACAATGAGCAGTTCTTC. This encodes CATSRATGLDNEQFF.

The genes are TRBV30 and TRBJ2-1; TRBD1 matches 7 bases. Germline V gene lookup returns CDR1 GTSNPN and CDR2 SVGIG (reference sequence). The CDR3 has 14 amino acids. V shed 2 bases and J 4 bases; nucleotides not matched to a gene: 5. Here the CDR3 reads CAWSRDSLYNEQFF. The CDR3 nucleotides are TGTGCCTGGAGTCGGGACAGTCTATACAATGAGCAGTTCTTC. The entire variable domain, with the rest obtained from reference TRBV30 and TRBJ2-1, is as follows: SQTIHQWPATLVQPVGSPLSLECTVEGTSNPNLYWYRQAAGRGLQLLFYSVGIGQISSEVPQNLSASRPQDRQFILSSKKLLLSDSGFYLCAWSRDSLYNEQFFGPGTRLTVL.

The rearrangement uses TRBV28 and TRBJ1-4; D not resolved. V dropped 5 bases and J dropped 1 base, with 11 bases sitting between them. The germline V gene has CDR1 MDHEN and CDR2 SYDVKM. The CDR3 is 15 residues long. The CDR3 nucleotides read TGTGCCAGCAGTCTGACCCGGGTAACTAATGAAAAACTGTTTTTT. Its translation: CASSLTRVTNEKLFF.

The genes are TRBV7-3 and TRBJ2-7; TRBD1 matches at 7 bases. CDR1 is SGHTA, CDR2 FQGTGA, per germline. Losses at the gene ends were 0 bases for V and 6 bases for J; bases not matched to a gene: 2. CDR3 length: 13 residues. Written as DNA, the CDR3 is TGTGCCAGCAGCTTAACGTCAGGGGGCGAGCAGTACTTC. This translates into CASSLTSGGEQYF.

The rearrangement uses TRBV2 and TRBJ2-7; maybe TRBD1 (6 bases). CDR3 length equals 15 residues. Trimming removed 7 bases from V and 3 bases from J, with 19 bases in between. Germline CDR1 and CDR2: SNHLY and FYNNEI. The chain's CDR3 is CASTKGLTGFYEQYF. CDR3 bases: TGTGCCAGCACCAAGGGCTTGACAGGCTTCTACGAGCAGTACTTC.

This clone appeared a single time. This sequence joins TRBV6-7 and TRBJ2-6; 8 nucleotides align to TRBD1. TRBV6-7 belongs to the ORF category, with a function that is uncertain. J gave up 2 bases and V 3 bases, and 9 bases lay outside the gene matches. CDR3 length: 18 residues. DNA of the CDR3: TGTGCCAGCAGTTATGACAGGGGTAAGGCGGCTGGGGCCAACGTCCTGACTTTC. The encoded protein is CASSYDRGKAAGANVLTF.

This clone was picked up a small number of times. The CDR3 nucleotides read TGTGCCAGCAGCTTACAGGGGCCCTTGTACACTGAAGCTTTCTTT. Its protein product is CASSLQGPLYTEAFF. The chain uses TRBV13 and TRBJ1-1; a weak D match, TRBD1 (6 bases). V was cut by 2 bases and J by 3 bases, with 13 bases left in between. The CDR3 length is 15 residues. Germline V lookup: CDR1 PRHDT, CDR2 FYEKMQ (reference sequence).

This clone showed up just a few times. This rearrangement joins TRBV4-3 to TRBJ1-4; 9 nucleotides line up with TRBD1. This CDR3 is 15 amino acids long. Unmatched junction bases numbered 5, after V lost 4 bases and J lost 5 bases. Germline values: CDR1 LGHNA, CDR2 YSLEER. Here the CDR3 DNA reads TGCGCCAGCAGCCCAACAGGGGGCCGGAATGAAAAACTGTTTTTT. It yields the protein CASSPTGGRNEKLFF.

The chain employs TRBV25-1 and TRBJ2-3; D may be TRBD1 (6 bases). This CDR3 contains 13 residues. In germline, CDR1 is MGHDK, CDR2 SYGVNS. V shed 7 bases and J shed 2 bases, with 10 bases lying between them. The CDR3, as DNA: TGTGCCAGCAACAGGGTGTCCACAGATACGCAGTATTTT. It codes for CASNRVSTDTQYF.

The chain couples TRBV6-1 to TRBJ2-5, with 8 bases matching TRBD1. Trimming cost V 6 bases and J 4 bases; bases outside gene matches: 4. There are 13 residues in the CDR3. Germline V CDR1 and CDR2: MNHNS, SASEGT. The DNA of the CDR3 is TGTGCCAGCAGGACAGGGGCTCTAGAGACCCAGTACTTC. Protein: CASRTGALETQYF.

The gene calls are TRBV7-9 and TRBJ2-2, with 10 bases lining up with TRBD1. Per the germline V gene, CDR1 is SEHNR and CDR2 is FQNEAQ (reference sequence). The CDR3 has 18 residues. The ends lost 2 bases at V and 0 bases at J; junction bases unmatched: 6. The CDR3 protein is CASSLSRTGGSNTGELFF. The CDR3, as DNA: TGTGCCAGCAGCTTATCCAGGACAGGGGGATCGAACACCGGGGAGCTGTTTTTT.

This chain uses TRBV6-5 with TRBJ1-1; perhaps TRBD1 as D (6 bases). The CDR3 totals 15 residues. Deletions cut 4 bases from V and 5 bases from J, with 17 bases between. Germline lookup yields CDR1 MNHEY and CDR2 SVGAGI. The DNA for the CDR3 is TGTGCCAGCAGTTGGCAGACAGGTTCGGGGACTGAAGCTTTCTTT. It yields the protein CASSWQTGSGTEAFF.

The rearrangement joins TRBV27 to TRBJ2-3; TRBD2 matches at 7 bases. The V and J ends lost 4 bases and 4 bases, in that order; junction bases with no gene match: 2. The CDR3 loop spans 13 amino acids. Germline V CDR1 and CDR2: MNHEY, SMNVEV (reference sequence). Here the CDR3 reads CASSSSGPDTQYF. Here the CDR3 DNA reads TGTGCCAGCAGTTCTAGCGGTCCAGATACGCAGTATTTT.

The chain recombines TRBV18 with TRBJ1-5, with TRBD1 matching 9 bases. J gave up 2 bases and V 2 bases, and 4 bases lay outside the gene matches. The CDR3 is 16 amino acids. Germline V CDR1 and CDR2: KGHSH, LQKENI. The CDR3 DNA reads as TGTGCCAGCTCACCAGGACAGGGGACGGGCAATCAGCCCCAGCATTTT. Translation gives CASSPGQGTGNQPQHF.

The chain links TRBV27 to TRBJ2-5; D ambiguous. Germline-derived CDR1 and CDR2 are MNHEY and SMNVEV (reference sequence). The CDR3 is 14 residues long. Trimming stripped 3 bases from V and 5 bases from J, with 13 bases between. The CDR3 DNA sequence: TGTGCCAGCAGTTTCTCCTTCCTCGCGGAGACCCAGTACTTC. Its translation: CASSFSFLAETQYF.

The gene calls are TRBV5-1 and TRBJ2-2; 7 nucleotides agree with TRBD2. The CDR3 contains 16 residues. Germline V CDR1 and CDR2: SGHRS, YFSETQ. The V and J ends lost 0 bases and 9 bases, in that order; junction bases with no gene match: 11. The CDR3 bases are TGCGCCAGCAGCTTGGACGCGGCGGGAGCCGGTCGGGAGCTGTTTTTT. It encodes CASSLDAAGAGRELFF.

The rearrangement uses TRBV5-1 and TRBJ2-2; D is possibly TRBD2 (5 bases). The CDR3 consists of 14 residues. Germline loops: CDR1 SGHRS, CDR2 YFSETQ. Between the trimmed V and J ends, which lost 5 bases and 2 bases, there was a span of 10 bases. The CDR3 DNA sequence: TGCGCCAGCAGACGGGAAGGCAACACCGGGGAGCTGTTTTTT. Translating gives CASRREGNTGELFF.

The V and J genes are TRBV5-6 and TRBJ2-7; 9 bases line up with TRBD2. CDR3 size: 17 residues. Losses at the gene ends were 0 bases for V and 4 bases for J; bases not matched to a gene: 11. Germline CDR1 SGHDT, CDR2 YYEEEE. The CDR3 reads CASSLERLAGVAYEQYF. CDR3 DNA: TGTGCCAGCAGCTTGGAGCGATTAGCGGGAGTAGCGTACGAGCAGTACTTC.

The chain uses TRBV11-2 and TRBJ1-5; D might be TRBD1 (5 bases). CDR3 length: 16 amino acids. The germline V gene encodes CDR1 SGHAT and CDR2 FQNNGV. The V gene lost 1 base and the J gene lost 6 bases, with 16 bases spanning the gap. The CDR3 DNA reads as TGTGCCAGCAGCTTAGCTGAAGGGGCGTTGGGTCAGCCCCAGCATTTT. Translation gives CASSLAEGALGQPQHF.

V usage is TRBV7-2 and J usage is TRBJ2-1; 7 nucleotides line up with TRBD2. Trimming took 7 bases from V and 4 from J; bases not matched to a gene: 13. The germline gives CDR1 SGHTA, CDR2 FQGNSA. CDR3 size: 16 residues. The CDR3 here is CASNGGTGGTYNEQFF. As DNA, the CDR3 is TGTGCCAGCAACGGAGGGACGGGGGGTACATACAATGAGCAGTTCTTC.

CDR3 protein: CASYPLPQRENTEAFF. CDR3 bases: TGCGCCAGCTATCCCCTCCCCCAGAGGGAAAACACTGAAGCTTTCTTT. The chain is built from TRBV23-1 and TRBJ1-1; no clear D. TRBV23-1 is an ORF, and what it does is uncertain. With 8 bases removed from V and 2 bases from J, the gap between germline ends came to 21 bases. CDR3 length: 16 amino acids.

The gene calls are TRBV7-9 and TRBJ1-1; D is possibly TRBD1 (5 bases). Germline CDR1 and CDR2: SEHNR and FQNEAQ (reference sequence). V lost 1 base and J 7 bases, leaving 22 bases between the germline ends. There are 17 residues in the CDR3. CDR3 sequence reads: CASSLVGPKAYGHEAFF. The CDR3 nucleotides are TGTGCCAGCAGCTTAGTGGGGCCCAAAGCCTACGGCCATGAAGCTTTCTTT.

The rearrangement joins TRBV6-5 to TRBJ2-7; a possible D gene is TRBD2 (5 bases). V shed 2 bases and J shed 7 bases, with 12 bases lying between them. The CDR3 is 13 amino acids. CDR1 and CDR2 (germline): MNHEY, SVGAGI. In DNA form, the CDR3 reads TGTGCCAGCAGTTACGGGCTAGCTGGGGAGCAGTACTTC. Translation gives CASSYGLAGEQYF.

V and J are TRBV28 and TRBJ2-2; D is unclear. The CDR3 covers 15 residues. Trimming removed 6 bases at V and 0 bases at J, with 11 bases between. Germline CDR1 MDHEN, CDR2 SYDVKM. CDR3 protein: CASRRFSPNTGELFF. Here the CDR3 DNA reads TGTGCCAGCAGGAGGTTCTCGCCGAACACCGGGGAGCTGTTTTTT. The variable domain in full, completed from reference TRBV28 and TRBJ2-2, reads DVKVTQSSRYLVKRTGEKVFLECVQDMDHENMFWYRQDPGLGLRLIYFSYDVKMKEKGDIPEGYSVSREKKERFSLILESASTNQTSMYLCASRRFSPNTGELFFGEGSRLTVL.

The rearrangement links TRBV13 to TRBJ2-3; the match to TRBD2 covers 7 bases. Germline CDR1 is PRHDT and CDR2 is FYEKMQ (reference sequence). V lost 4 bases, J lost 4 bases, and 14 bases stayed unmatched. This CDR3 has 17 amino acids. The CDR3 DNA is TGTGCCAGCAGCTGCCCTAGCGGCGAAGTCAATCCAGATACGCAGTATTTT. It encodes CASSCPSGEVNPDTQYF. The complete variable domain, with remaining parts taken from reference TRBV13 and TRBJ2-3, reads AAGVIQSPRHLIKEKRETATLKCYPIPRHDTVYWYQQGPGQDPQFLISFYEKMQSDKGSIPDRFSAQQFSDYHSELNMSSLELGDSALYFCASSCPSGEVNPDTQYFGPGTRLTVL.

This clone is a singleton in its sample. The CDR3 loop reads CASSLGSSGNTIYF. CDR3 sequence (DNA): TGTGCCAGCAGCTTGGGGAGCTCTGGAAACACCATATATTTT. The V call is TRBV7-2, the J call TRBJ1-3; no clear D gene. The germline V and J ends were trimmed by 3 bases and 0 bases, with 6 bases remaining between them. Germline V gene lookup returns CDR1 SGHTA and CDR2 FQGNSA. The CDR3 contains 14 residues.